A selection of T cell receptor beta chains follows, all from one sample in a study of vaccination effects on CD4 cells after COVID-19. The antigens of these receptors remain unknown. Assay: immunoSEQ multiplex PCR; the TCRdb copy retains only in-frame clones and omits some. The data hold roughly 52,000 clones, with under 75% observed a single time. Sequencing was performed on CD4+ T cells from PBMCs cultured with SARS-CoV-2 spike peptides, taken before COVID-19 vaccination. These receptors all stem from a human donor who received a COVID-19 vaccine. Each CDR3 is given with its conserved first and last residue. D genes are given only for firm matches. The size entry is marked missing in some rows and otherwise reads once, few, many or a size class.

D	V	size	J	DNA	CDR3
TRBD1	TRBV5-1	NA	TRBJ2-7	TGCGCCAGCAGCTTGGGACAGGGCCCCTACGAGCAGTACTTC	CASSLGQGPYEQYF
NA	TRBV25-1	NA	TRBJ2-1	TGTGCCAGCAGTGAACTACAGGGAAGGGAGCAGTTCTTC	CASSELQGREQFF
NA	TRBV28	NA	TRBJ1-4	TGTGCCAGCAGCCTCGGGATGGAGGGGAAACTGTTTTTT	CASSLGMEGKLFF
NA	TRBV25-1	NA	TRBJ2-7	TGTGCCAGCAGTCCCAGTTCGTGGAGCATCGACTCCTACGAGCAGTACTTC	CASSPSSWSIDSYEQYF
NA	TRBV7-2	NA	TRBJ2-4	TGTGCCAGCAGCGAACGGGTGGGAAACATTCAGTACTTC	CASSERVGNIQYF
TRBD1	TRBV4-2	few	TRBJ2-2	TGTGCCAGCAGCCAAAGGGCAGGGGGTACCGGGGAGCTGTTTTTT	CASSQRAGGTGELFF
TRBD1	TRBV27	NA	TRBJ2-3	TGTGCCAGCAGTTTAGCGGGACAGGGGAGCACAGATACGCAGTATTTT	CASSLAGQGSTDTQYF
NA	TRBV20-1	NA	TRBJ1-5	TGCAGTGCTAGTGCAGGGAGTAATCAGCCCCAGCATTTT	CSASAGSNQPQHF
NA	TRBV10-3	NA	TRBJ2-1	TGTGCCATCAGTGGGACTATCGGGGAGCAGTTCTTC	CAISGTIGEQFF
NA	TRBV12-3/TRBV12-4	few	TRBJ2-2	TGTGCCAGCAGTTCGACTAGTTCCGGGGAGCTGTTTTTT	CASSSTSSGELFF
NA	TRBV19	NA	TRBJ1-5	TGTGCCAGTAAAGCCTTTACGGGCAATCAGCCCCAGCATTTT	CASKAFTGNQPQHF
NA	TRBV6-1	NA	TRBJ1-1	TGTGCCAGCAGTGAAGCGGGGGCCGGGACTGAAGCTTTCTTT	CASSEAGAGTEAFF
NA	TRBV29-1	NA	TRBJ1-1	TGCAGCGTTGAAGGGGCAAGGGCAAAAGACACTGAAGCTTTCTTT	CSVEGARAKDTEAFF
TRBD1	TRBV5-1	NA	TRBJ1-4	TGCGCCAGCAGCTTACAGGGGGGAACTGCAACTAATGAAAAACTGTTTTTT	CASSLQGGTATNEKLFF
NA	TRBV10-3	NA	TRBJ2-7	TGTGCCATCAGTGGTTCTCTGGAAACCTACGAGCAGTACTTC	CAISGSLETYEQYF
NA	TRBV5-6	NA	TRBJ2-7	TGTGCCAGCAGCTTGGGCGGCATGAATCCCTACGAGCAGTACTTC	CASSLGGMNPYEQYF
NA	TRBV6-5	NA	TRBJ2-5	TGTGCCAGCAGTAACAGGGTTGGGGAGACCCAGTACTTC	CASSNRVGETQYF
TRBD1	TRBV12-3/TRBV12-4	once	TRBJ1-2	TGTGCCAGCAGTCAACAGGGGTATGGCTACACCTTC	CASSQQGYGYTF
TRBD1	TRBV6-1	NA	TRBJ1-1	TGTGCCAGCAGTGAACCTCGGACAGGGGTGGGGACTGAAGCTTTCTTT	CASSEPRTGVGTEAFF
NA	TRBV2	NA	TRBJ1-1	TGTGCCAGCAGTGAAGCGCGGGGCTCTGAAGCTTTCTTT	CASSEARGSEAFF
NA	TRBV9	NA	TRBJ1-4	TGTGCCAGCAGCGTACCCGGAGTCGGGGGAGACGAAAAACTGTTTTTT	CASSVPGVGGDEKLFF
NA	TRBV7-3	NA	TRBJ2-2	TGTGCCAGCAGCCTAGGACCGTACACCGGGGAGCTGTTTTTT	CASSLGPYTGELFF
NA	TRBV28	few	TRBJ2-2	TGTGCCAGCAGTGACTTTCGAGGGGAGCTGTTTTTT	CASSDFRGELFF